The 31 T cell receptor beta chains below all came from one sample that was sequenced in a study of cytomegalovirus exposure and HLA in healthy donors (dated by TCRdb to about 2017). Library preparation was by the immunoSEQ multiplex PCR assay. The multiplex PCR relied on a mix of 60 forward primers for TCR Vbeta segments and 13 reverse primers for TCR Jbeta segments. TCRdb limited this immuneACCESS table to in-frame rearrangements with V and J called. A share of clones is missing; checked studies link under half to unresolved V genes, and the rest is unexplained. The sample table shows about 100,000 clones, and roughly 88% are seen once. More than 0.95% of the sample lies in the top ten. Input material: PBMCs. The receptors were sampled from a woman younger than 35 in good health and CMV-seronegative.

The CDR3 protein is CASSFSSAGVNEQYF. The CDR3 nucleotides are TGTGCCAGCAGCTTCTCGTCGGCAGGGGTGAACGAGCAGTACTTC. This chain joins TRBV5-4 and TRBJ2-7; tentative D call: TRBD1 (6 bases). Germline V gives CDR1 SGHNT, CDR2 YYREEE (reference sequence). This CDR3 spans 15 amino acids. V lost 2 bases, J lost 5 bases, and 17 bases lay in between. The whole variable domain, filled in from reference TRBV5-4 and TRBJ2-7, reads ETGVTQSPTHLIKTRGQQVTLRCSSQSGHNTVSWYQQALGQGPQFIFQYYREEENGRGNFPPRFSGLQFPNYSSELNVNALELDDSALYLCASSFSSAGVNEQYFGPGTRLTVT.

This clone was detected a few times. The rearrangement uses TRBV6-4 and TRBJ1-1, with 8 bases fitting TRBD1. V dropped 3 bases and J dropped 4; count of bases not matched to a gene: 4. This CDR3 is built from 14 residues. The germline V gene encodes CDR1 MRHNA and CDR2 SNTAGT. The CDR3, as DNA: TGTGCCAGCAGTGAGGCGACAGGGGCCACTGAAGCTTTCTTT. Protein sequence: CASSEATGATEAFF.

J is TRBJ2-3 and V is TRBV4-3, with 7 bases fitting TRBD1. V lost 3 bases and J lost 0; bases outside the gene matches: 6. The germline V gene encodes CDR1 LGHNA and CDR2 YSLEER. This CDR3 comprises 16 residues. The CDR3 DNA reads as TGCGCCAGCAGCCAGAACGGACAGGCTAGCACAGATACGCAGTATTTT. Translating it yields CASSQNGQASTDTQYF.

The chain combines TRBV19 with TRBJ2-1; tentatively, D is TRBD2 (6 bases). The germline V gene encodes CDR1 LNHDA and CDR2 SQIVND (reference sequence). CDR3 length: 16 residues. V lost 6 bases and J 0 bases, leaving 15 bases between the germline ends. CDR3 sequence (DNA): TGTGCCAGTAGGAAAATAGCGGACACCTCCTACAATGAGCAGTTCTTC. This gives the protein CASRKIADTSYNEQFF.

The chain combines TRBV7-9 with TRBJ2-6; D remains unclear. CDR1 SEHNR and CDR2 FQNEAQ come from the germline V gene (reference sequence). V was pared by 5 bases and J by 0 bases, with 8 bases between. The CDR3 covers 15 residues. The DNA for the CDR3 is TGTGCCAGCAGCATCGGTTTCTCTGGGGCCAACGTCCTGACTTTC. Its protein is CASSIGFSGANVLTF.

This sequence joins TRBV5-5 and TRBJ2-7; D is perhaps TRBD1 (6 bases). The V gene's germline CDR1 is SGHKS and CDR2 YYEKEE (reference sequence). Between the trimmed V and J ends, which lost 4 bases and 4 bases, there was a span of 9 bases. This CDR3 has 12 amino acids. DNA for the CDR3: TGTGCCAGCAGCCCCAGGGGATACGAGCAGTACTTC. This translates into CASSPRGYEQYF.

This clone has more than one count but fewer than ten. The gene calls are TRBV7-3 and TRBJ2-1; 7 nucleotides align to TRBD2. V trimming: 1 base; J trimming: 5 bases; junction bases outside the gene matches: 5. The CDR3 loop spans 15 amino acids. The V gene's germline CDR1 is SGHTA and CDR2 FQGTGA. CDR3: CASSLNGGGDNEQFF. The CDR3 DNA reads TGTGCCAGCAGCTTAAATGGGGGGGGAGACAATGAGCAGTTCTTC.

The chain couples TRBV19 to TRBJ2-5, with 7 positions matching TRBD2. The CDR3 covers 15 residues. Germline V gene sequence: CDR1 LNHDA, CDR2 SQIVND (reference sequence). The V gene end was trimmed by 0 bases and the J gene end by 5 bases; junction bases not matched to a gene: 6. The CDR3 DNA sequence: TGTGCCAGTAGTATAGATCGCGGGAGTAGCGAGACCCAGTACTTC. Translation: CASSIDRGSSETQYF.

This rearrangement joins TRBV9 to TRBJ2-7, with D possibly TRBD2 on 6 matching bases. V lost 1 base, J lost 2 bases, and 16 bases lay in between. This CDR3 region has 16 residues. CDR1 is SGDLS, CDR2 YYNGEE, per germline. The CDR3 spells CASSVQSDGRTYEQYF. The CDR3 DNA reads TGTGCCAGCAGCGTACAGTCCGACGGGAGAACCTACGAGCAGTACTTC.

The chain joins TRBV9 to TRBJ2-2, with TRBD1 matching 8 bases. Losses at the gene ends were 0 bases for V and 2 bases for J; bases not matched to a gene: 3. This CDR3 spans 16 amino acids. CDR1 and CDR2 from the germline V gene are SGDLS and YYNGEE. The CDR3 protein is CASSVDQGANTGELFF. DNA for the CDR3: TGTGCCAGCAGCGTAGATCAGGGGGCAAACACCGGGGAGCTGTTTTTT.

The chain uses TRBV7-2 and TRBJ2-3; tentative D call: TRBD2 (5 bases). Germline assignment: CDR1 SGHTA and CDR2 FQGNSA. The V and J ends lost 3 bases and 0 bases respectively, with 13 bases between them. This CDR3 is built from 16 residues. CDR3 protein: CASSFASITSTDTQYF. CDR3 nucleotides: TGTGCCAGCAGCTTCGCTAGCATAACTAGCACAGATACGCAGTATTTT.

CDR3: CASSHEPTSGARPFYEQYF. Here the CDR3 DNA reads TGCGCCAGCAGCCACGAACCGACTAGCGGCGCCCGACCCTTCTACGAGCAGTACTTC. V and J are TRBV5-1 and TRBJ2-7; TRBD2 matches at 9 bases. V shed 4 bases, J shed 3 bases, and the junction held 20 bases outside the gene matches. This CDR3 has 19 residues. Germline CDR1 SGHRS, CDR2 YFSETQ.

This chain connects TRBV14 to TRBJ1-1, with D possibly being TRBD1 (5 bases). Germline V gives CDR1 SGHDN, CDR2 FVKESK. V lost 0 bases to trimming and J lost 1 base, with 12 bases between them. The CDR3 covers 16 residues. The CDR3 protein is CASSQDWGRTNTEAFF. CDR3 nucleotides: TGTGCCAGCAGCCAAGATTGGGGCAGAACGAACACTGAAGCTTTCTTT.

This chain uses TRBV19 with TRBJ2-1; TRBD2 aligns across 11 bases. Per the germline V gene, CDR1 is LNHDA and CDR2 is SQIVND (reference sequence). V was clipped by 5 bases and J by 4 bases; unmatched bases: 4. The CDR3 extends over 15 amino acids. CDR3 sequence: CASSVTSGNYNEQFF. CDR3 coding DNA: TGTGCCAGTAGTGTGACTAGCGGGAATTACAATGAGCAGTTCTTC.

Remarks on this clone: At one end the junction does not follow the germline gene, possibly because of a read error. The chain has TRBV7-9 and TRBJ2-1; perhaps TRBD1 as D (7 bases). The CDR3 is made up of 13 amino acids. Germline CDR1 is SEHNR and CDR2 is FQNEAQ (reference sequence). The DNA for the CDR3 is TGTTCCAGCAGCCAGGGGGGCGCCAATGAGCAGTTCTTC. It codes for CSSSQGGANEQFF.

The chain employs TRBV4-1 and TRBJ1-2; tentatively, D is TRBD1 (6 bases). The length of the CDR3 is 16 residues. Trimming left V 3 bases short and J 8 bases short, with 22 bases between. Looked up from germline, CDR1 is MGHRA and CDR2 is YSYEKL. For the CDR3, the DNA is TGCGCCAGCAGCCATTCTTACCTAACAGGGTTGGGCGGCTACACCTTC. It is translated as CASSHSYLTGLGGYTF.

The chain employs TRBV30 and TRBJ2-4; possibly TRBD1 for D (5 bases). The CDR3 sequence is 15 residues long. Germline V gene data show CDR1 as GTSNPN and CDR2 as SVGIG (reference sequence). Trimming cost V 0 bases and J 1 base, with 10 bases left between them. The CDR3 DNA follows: TGTGCCTGGAGTGTCCCAGGGAAGGCCAAAAACATTCAGTACTTC. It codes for CAWSVPGKAKNIQYF.

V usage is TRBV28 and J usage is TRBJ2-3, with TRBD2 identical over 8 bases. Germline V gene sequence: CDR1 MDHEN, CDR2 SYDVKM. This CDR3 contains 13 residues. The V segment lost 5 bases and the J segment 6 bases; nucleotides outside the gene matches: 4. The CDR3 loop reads CASSPGTRDTQYF. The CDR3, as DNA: TGTGCCAGCAGTCCGGGGACTAGGGATACGCAGTATTTT. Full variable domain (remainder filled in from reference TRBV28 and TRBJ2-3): DVKVTQSSRYLVKRTGEKVFLECVQDMDHENMFWYRQDPGLGLRLIYFSYDVKMKEKGDIPEGYSVSREKKERFSLILESASTNQTSMYLCASSPGTRDTQYFGPGTRLTVL.

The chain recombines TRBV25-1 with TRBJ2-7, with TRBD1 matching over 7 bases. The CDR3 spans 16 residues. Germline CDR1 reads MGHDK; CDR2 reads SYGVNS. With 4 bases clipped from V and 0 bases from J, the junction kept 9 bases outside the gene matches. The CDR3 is CASSGYGTATSYEQYF. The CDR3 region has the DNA TGTGCCAGCAGTGGCTACGGGACAGCTACCTCCTACGAGCAGTACTTC.

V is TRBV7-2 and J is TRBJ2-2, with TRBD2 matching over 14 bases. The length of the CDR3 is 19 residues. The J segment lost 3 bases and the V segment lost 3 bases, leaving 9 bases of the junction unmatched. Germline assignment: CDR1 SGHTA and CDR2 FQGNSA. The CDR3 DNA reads TGTGCCAGCAGCTTGTATGTTGGACTAGCGGGGGGTTACACCGGGGAGCTGTTTTTT. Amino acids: CASSLYVGLAGGYTGELFF.

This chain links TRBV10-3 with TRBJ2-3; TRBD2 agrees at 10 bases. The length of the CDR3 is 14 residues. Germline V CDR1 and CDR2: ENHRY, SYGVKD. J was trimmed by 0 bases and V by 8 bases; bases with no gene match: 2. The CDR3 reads CAIGLAESTDTQYF. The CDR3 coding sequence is TGTGCCATCGGACTAGCGGAGAGCACAGATACGCAGTATTTT.

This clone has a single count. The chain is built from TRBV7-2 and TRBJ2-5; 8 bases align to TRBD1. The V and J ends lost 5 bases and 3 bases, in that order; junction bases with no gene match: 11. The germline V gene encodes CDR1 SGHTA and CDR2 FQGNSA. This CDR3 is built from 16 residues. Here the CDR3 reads CASSDHPTGAEETQYF. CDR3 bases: TGTGCCAGCAGCGACCACCCGACAGGGGCCGAAGAGACCCAGTACTTC.

The CDR3 DNA follows: TGTGCCAGCAGTTCCACAGGGGCTAGCTCCTACGAGCAGTACTTC. Translating gives CASSSTGASSYEQYF. This rearrangement joins TRBV28 to TRBJ2-7; 7 nucleotides line up with TRBD1. CDR3 size: 15 residues. The V segment lost 4 bases and the J segment 0 bases; nucleotides outside the gene matches: 6. Germline CDR1 is MDHEN and CDR2 is SYDVKM.

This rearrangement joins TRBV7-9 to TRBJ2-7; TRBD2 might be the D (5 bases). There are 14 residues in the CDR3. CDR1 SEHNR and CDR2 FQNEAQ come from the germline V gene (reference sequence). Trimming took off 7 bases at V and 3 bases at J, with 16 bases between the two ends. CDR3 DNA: TGTGCCAGCACCGCCGGGGAAGGGAACTACGAGCAGTACTTC. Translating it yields CASTAGEGNYEQYF. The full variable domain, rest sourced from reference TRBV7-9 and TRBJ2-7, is DTGVSQNPRHKITKRGQNVTFRCDPISEHNRLYWYRQTLGQGPEFLTYFQNEAQLEKSRLLSDRFSAERPKGSFSTLEIQRTEQGDSAMYLCASTAGEGNYEQYFGPGTRLTVT.

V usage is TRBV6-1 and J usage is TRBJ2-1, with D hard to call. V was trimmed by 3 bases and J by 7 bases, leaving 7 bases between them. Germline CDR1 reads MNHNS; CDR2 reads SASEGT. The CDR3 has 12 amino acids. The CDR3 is CASSEAGNEQFF. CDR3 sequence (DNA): TGTGCCAGCAGTGAGGCCGGGAATGAGCAGTTCTTC.

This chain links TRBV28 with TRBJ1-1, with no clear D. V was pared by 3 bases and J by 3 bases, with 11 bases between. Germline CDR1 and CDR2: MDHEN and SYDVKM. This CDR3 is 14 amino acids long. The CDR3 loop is CASSFEGLHTEAFF. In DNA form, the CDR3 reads TGTGCCAGCAGTTTCGAGGGTCTGCACACTGAAGCTTTCTTT.

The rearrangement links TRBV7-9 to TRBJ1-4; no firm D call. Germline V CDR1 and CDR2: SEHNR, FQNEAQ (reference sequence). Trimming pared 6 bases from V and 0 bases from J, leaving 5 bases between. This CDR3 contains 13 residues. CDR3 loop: CASSTATNEKLFF. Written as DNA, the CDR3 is TGTGCCAGCAGTACTGCAACTAATGAAAAACTGTTTTTT.

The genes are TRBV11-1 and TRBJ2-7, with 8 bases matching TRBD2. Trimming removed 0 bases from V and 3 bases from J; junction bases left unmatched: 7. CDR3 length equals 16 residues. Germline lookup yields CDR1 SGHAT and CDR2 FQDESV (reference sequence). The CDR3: CASSLAVSGGDYEQYF. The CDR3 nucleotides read TGTGCCAGCAGCTTAGCGGTCTCGGGAGGGGACTACGAGCAGTACTTC.

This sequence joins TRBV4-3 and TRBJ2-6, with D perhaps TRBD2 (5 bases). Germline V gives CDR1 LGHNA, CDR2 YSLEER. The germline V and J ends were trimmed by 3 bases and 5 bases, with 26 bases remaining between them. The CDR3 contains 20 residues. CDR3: CASSQSGSSFYQSRANVLTF. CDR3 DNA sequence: TGCGCCAGCAGCCAGTCGGGGAGCAGTTTTTATCAATCGCGGGCCAACGTCCTGACTTTC.

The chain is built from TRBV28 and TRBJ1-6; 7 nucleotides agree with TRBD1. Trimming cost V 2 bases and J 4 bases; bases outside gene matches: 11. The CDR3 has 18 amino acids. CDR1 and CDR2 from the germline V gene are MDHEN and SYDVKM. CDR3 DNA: TGTGCCAGCAGTTTAACACAGGGGCCCAGGCCTTATAATTCACCCCTCCACTTT. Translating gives CASSLTQGPRPYNSPLHF.

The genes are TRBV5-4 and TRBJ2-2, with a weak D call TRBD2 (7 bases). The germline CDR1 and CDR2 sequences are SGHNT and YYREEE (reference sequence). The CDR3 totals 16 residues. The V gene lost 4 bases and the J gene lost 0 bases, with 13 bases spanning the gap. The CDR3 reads CASSTEGGSNTGELFF. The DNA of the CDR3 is TGTGCCAGCAGCACGGAGGGGGGGTCGAACACCGGGGAGCTGTTTTTT.